One and the same sample provided the 9 T cell receptor beta chains below, sequenced in a study of monozygotic twins with inflammatory bowel disease. TCRdb reanalyzed the 5' RACE reads, giving one entry per CDR3 protein sequence and no DNA. Its clone listing holds 300,000 to 350,000 distinct CDR3 sequences. Material for sequencing was blood. These receptors originate from a human donor with ulcerative colitis or Crohn's disease, or a healthy co-twin of an affected twin (not recorded which).

Measured by frequency, this clonotype is medium-sized. The chain combines TRBV6-4 with TRBJ2-6. The CDR3 loop spans 16 amino acids. Germline V CDR1 and CDR2: MRHNA, SNTAGT. CDR3 protein: CASSDSDNSGANVLTF.

The chain is built from TRBV10-3 and TRBJ1-1. Germline values: CDR1 ENHRY, CDR2 SYGVKD. CDR3 size: 11 residues. This CDR3 is CAISELTEAFF.

V and J are TRBV5-1 and TRBJ2-7. The CDR3 extends over 15 amino acids. Germline CDR1 reads SGHRS; CDR2 reads YFSETQ. Here the CDR3 reads CASSLGRLLDYEQYF.

The rearrangement uses TRBV28 and TRBJ2-7; no DNA is available, so the TRBD2 call from TCRdb remains unchecked. Germline V gives CDR1 MDHEN, CDR2 SYDVKM. The CDR3 is 15 residues long. Here the CDR3 reads CASLLAGALSYEQYF.

J is TRBJ2-2 and V is TRBV9; TCRdb indicates TRBD1, and absent DNA this call remains unverified. Germline lookup yields CDR1 SGDLS and CDR2 YYNGEE. The CDR3 consists of 17 residues. The CDR3 loop is CASSVAEQGMNTGELFF. The entire variable domain, with the rest obtained from reference TRBV9 and TRBJ2-2, is as follows: DSGVTQTPKHLITATGQRVTLRCSPRSGDLSVYWYQQSLDQGLQFLIQYYNGEERAKGNILERFSAQQFPDLHSELNLSSLELGDSALYFCASSVAEQGMNTGELFFGEGSRLTVL.

The V gene is TRBV6-2 or TRBV6-3, the J gene TRBJ2-6; TCRdb calls TRBD1, which cannot be checked without DNA. There are 15 residues in the CDR3. Germline V lookup: CDR1 MNHEY, CDR2 SVGEGT. CDR3 sequence: CASSPQVSGANVLTF.

The chain employs TRBV11-2 and TRBJ2-1; TCRdb names TRBD1, which stays unverified in the absence of DNA. The germline CDR1 and CDR2 sequences are SGHAT and FQNNGV. The CDR3 extends over 13 amino acids. The CDR3: CASSPYRGGEQFF.

The chain combines TRBV4-1 with TRBJ2-2; no DNA is available, so the TRBD1 call from TCRdb remains unchecked. The germline V gene encodes CDR1 MGHRA and CDR2 YSYEKL. This CDR3 has 16 residues. The CDR3 here is CASSSGQASNTGELFF.

The chain is built from TRBV20-1 and TRBJ1-5. The germline CDR1 and CDR2 sequences are DFQATT and SNEGSKA (reference sequence). The CDR3 length is 13 residues. The CDR3 reads CSASVRINQPQHF.